This TCR beta chain was recorded in a study of cytomegalovirus exposure and HLA in healthy donors. The study, taken as a whole, reports: Altogether, 164 TCR beta chains were recorded as cytomegalovirus-associated. Later on, an analysis found that several of the most significant clusters appeared to be linked to common viral pathogens, which included parvovirus B19.

A multiplex PCR was run with 60 Vbeta primers and 13 Jbeta primers. TCRdb's table, derived via immunoSEQ multiplex PCR, lists solely in-frame clones and lacks some. The sample lists approximately 150,000 clones, more than 60% occurring once. Unrecorded immune exposure was likely among donors, who were nominally healthy when sampled. The CDR3 sequence is 15 residues long. CDR1 and CDR2 from the germline V gene are SGHDT and YYEEEE. Trimming took 2 bases from V and 1 from J; bases not matched to a gene: 3. This clone was recorded only once. Its cognate antigen is unknown. The receptor comes from a middle-aged man in good health and CMV-seronegative. The sequencing input was PBMCs. The V gene is TRBV5-6, the J gene TRBJ2-7; TRBD1 matches at 10 bases. CDR3 nucleotide sequence: TGTGCCAGCAGCTTCTTGGGACAGGGGTCCTACGAGCAGTACTTC. Protein product: CASSFLGQGSYEQYF.